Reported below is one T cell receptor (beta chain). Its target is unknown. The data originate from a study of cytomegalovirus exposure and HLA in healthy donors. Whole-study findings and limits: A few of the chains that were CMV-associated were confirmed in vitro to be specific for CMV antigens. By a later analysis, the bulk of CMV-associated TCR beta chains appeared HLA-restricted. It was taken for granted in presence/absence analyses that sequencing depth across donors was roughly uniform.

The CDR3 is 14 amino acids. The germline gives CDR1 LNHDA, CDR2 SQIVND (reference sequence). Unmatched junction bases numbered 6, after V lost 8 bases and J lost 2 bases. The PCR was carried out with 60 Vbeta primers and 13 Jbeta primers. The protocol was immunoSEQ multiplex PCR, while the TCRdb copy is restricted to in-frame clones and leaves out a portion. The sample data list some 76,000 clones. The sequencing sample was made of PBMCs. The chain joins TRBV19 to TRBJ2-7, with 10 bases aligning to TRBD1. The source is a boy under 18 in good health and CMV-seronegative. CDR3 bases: TGTGCCAGTCGGCCCGGGACAGGGGCCTACGAGCAGTACTTC. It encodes CASRPGTGAYEQYF. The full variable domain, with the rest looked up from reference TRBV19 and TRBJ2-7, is DGGITQSPKYLFRKEGQNVTLSCEQNLNHDAMYWYRQDPGQGLRLIYYSQIVNDFQKGDIAEGYSVSREKKESFPLTVTSAQKNPTAFYLCASRPGTGAYEQYFGPGTRLTVT.